The TCR beta chain described here comes from a study of CD8+ T cells in alopecia areata. General study findings and limits: Lesional scalp, notably in alopecia totalis/universalis, had clonality above that of normal scalp.

RNA was extracted and reverse transcribed into cDNA as the sequencing template. The assay was immunoSEQ multiplex PCR, and TCRdb's table has in-frame clones only and misses some. This sample carries 150,000 or so clones, around 57% of them seen once, and the ten largest clones take about 4.3%. V dropped 11 bases and J dropped 6 bases, with 5 bases sitting between them. The CDR3 runs to 9 residues. CDR1 is MNHNS and CDR2 is SASEGT in the germline V gene. Comments on this clone: What it binds is unknown.

The TCR comes from a human donor in good health. V gene TRBV6-1 combines with J gene TRBJ1-5; no clear D. The sample comprised CD4+ T cells sorted from blood. The CDR3 spells CASGQPQHF. CDR3 DNA: TGTGCCTCGGGTCAGCCCCAGCATTTT.